This TCR beta chain appears in the sequencing data of a study of blood T cell repertoires in COVID-19. Across the study: COVID-19 samples from acute and convalescent phases originated in the United States, Italy and Spain. Sample material is recorded as cDNA or gDNA derived from T cells, B-cell-depleted T cells, or PBMCs.

This clone showed up just a few times. Original analysis: Amplified reference gene primers provided the basis for estimating nucleated cell counts. Some clones are missing from TCRdb's copy, which holds only in-frame ones; the method was immunoSEQ multiplex PCR. V and J calls and clone size are those listed in that table; D and trimming were worked out from the DNA. The sample includes about 150,000 clones, roughly 77% seen only once; the top ten take about 4%. Germline CDR1 reads SGHTA; CDR2 reads FQGTGA. The V gene end was trimmed by 2 bases and the J gene end by 1 base; junction bases not matched to a gene: 0. The CDR3 totals 14 residues.

The chain recombines TRBV7-3 with TRBJ2-3; 7 positions agree with TRBD2. This sequence was found in a man in his sixties with acute or convalescent COVID-19. The sequencing sample was made of peripheral blood. DNA for the CDR3: TGTGCCAGCAGCTTACTAGCGGGCACAGATACGCAGTATTTT. Residues: CASSLLAGTDTQYF.